This entry describes one T cell receptor (beta chain). Per the germline V gene, CDR1 is SGHTA and CDR2 is FQGNSA. The V gene end was trimmed by 0 bases and the J gene end by 6 bases; junction bases not matched to a gene: 0. The CDR3 runs 13 residues. This sample was taken from a study of blood T cell repertoires in COVID-19. While infection was still active, Seattle patients were enrolled and then followed longitudinally. Original data processing: Amplification with reference gene primers provided the estimates of nucleated cell counts. Generated by immunoSEQ multiplex PCR, the TCRdb table keeps only in-frame clones and is missing some. The DNA was the basis for D and trimming; V, J and clone size are from that table. Here the sample spans over 45,000 clones, roughly 89% being singletons.

The receptor was derived from a woman aged 55-69 years with COVID-19, enrolled during active disease. The genes are TRBV7-2 and TRBJ2-3; TRBD2 matches at 7 bases. Sequencing used peripheral blood. CDR3 DNA sequence: TGTGCCAGCAGCTTAGCGGGAGGGGATACGCAGTATTTT. This gives the protein CASSLAGGDTQYF. Based on the CDR3 plus reference TRBV7-2 and TRBJ2-3, the full variable domain is GAGVSQSPSNKVTEKGKDVELRCDPISGHTALYWYRQSLGQGLEFLIYFQGNSAPDKSGLPSDRFSAERTGGSVSTLTIQRTQQEDSAVYLCASSLAGGDTQYFGPGTRLTVL.